Sequencing of this T cell receptor beta chain was carried out in a study of identical twins. Whole-study results and caveats: Insertions ran lower in abundant cord blood beta clonotypes, though not in memory repertoires. Zero-insertion analyses might be partly confounded by invariant T cells like MAIT and iNKT.

Using its own MiXCR run on the 5' RACE reads, TCRdb lists one record per CDR3 protein. Of under 400,000 distinct CDR3 sequences in the sample, 9% are singletons; the top ten hold about 8.1%. Comments on this clonotype: Its antigen is still unknown.

The CDR3 is made up of 15 amino acids. The germline V gene has CDR1 SGHRS and CDR2 YFSETQ. The V gene end was trimmed by 4 bases and the J gene end by 10 bases; junction bases not matched to a gene: 10. The material sequenced was naive T cells sorted from blood. This sequence originates from a woman in her forties or fifties in good health. The J gene is TRBJ2-1, the V gene TRBV5-1; 11 positions agree with TRBD2. The CDR3 DNA follows: TGCGCCAGCAGCACGGGACTAGCGGTCGAAGGGGAGCAGTTCTTC. Encoded protein: CASSTGLAVEGEQFF.